The T cell receptor beta chain described here comes from a study of blood T cells in healthy people across ages. The authors ran a second PCR of about 7 to 11 cycles using a sample-barcoded 5' primer and a J-beta primer mix. TCRdb processed the 5' RACE reads anew with MiXCR; each CDR3 protein has one entry. The sample lists roughly 1,300,000 distinct CDR3 sequences, 55% to 75% occurring once. Concerning this clonotype: The antigen remains undetermined.

Peripheral blood was drawn, roughly 10 milliliters per donor. Germline V CDR1 and CDR2: SQVTM, ANQGSEA. V gave up 4 bases and J gave up 3 bases, with 18 bases separating them. This CDR3 contains 15 residues. Study-level points and caveats: The donors' CMV status was not determined, possibly confounding changes in expanded clonotypes. Higher naive T cell percentage went strongly together with higher TCR beta diversity. Older individuals had lower TCR beta diversity per million T cells (the decline was roughly linear).

The sequence was obtained from a young man in good health. The chain couples TRBV29-1 to TRBJ2-5; D might be TRBD2 (7 bases). Sequencing input: blood. In nucleotides, the CDR3 is TGCAGCGTTGGGATAGGGGGGGGCCGGGAAGAGACCCAGTACTTC. It specifies CSVGIGGGREETQYF.